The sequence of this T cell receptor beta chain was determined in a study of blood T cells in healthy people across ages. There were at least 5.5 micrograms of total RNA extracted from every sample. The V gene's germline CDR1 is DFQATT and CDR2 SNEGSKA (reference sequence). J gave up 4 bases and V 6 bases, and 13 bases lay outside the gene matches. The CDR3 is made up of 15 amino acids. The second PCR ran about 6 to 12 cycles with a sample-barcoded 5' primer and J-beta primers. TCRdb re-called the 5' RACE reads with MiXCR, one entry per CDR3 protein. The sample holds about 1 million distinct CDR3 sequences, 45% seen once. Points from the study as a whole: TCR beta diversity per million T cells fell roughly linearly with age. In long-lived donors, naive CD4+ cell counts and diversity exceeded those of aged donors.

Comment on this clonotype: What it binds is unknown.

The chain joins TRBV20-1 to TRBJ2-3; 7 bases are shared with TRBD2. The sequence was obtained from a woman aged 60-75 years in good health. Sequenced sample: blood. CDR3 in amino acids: CSAATTGGSSDTQYF. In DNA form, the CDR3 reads TGCAGTGCGGCCACCACGGGGGGTTCTTCAGATACGCAGTATTTT.